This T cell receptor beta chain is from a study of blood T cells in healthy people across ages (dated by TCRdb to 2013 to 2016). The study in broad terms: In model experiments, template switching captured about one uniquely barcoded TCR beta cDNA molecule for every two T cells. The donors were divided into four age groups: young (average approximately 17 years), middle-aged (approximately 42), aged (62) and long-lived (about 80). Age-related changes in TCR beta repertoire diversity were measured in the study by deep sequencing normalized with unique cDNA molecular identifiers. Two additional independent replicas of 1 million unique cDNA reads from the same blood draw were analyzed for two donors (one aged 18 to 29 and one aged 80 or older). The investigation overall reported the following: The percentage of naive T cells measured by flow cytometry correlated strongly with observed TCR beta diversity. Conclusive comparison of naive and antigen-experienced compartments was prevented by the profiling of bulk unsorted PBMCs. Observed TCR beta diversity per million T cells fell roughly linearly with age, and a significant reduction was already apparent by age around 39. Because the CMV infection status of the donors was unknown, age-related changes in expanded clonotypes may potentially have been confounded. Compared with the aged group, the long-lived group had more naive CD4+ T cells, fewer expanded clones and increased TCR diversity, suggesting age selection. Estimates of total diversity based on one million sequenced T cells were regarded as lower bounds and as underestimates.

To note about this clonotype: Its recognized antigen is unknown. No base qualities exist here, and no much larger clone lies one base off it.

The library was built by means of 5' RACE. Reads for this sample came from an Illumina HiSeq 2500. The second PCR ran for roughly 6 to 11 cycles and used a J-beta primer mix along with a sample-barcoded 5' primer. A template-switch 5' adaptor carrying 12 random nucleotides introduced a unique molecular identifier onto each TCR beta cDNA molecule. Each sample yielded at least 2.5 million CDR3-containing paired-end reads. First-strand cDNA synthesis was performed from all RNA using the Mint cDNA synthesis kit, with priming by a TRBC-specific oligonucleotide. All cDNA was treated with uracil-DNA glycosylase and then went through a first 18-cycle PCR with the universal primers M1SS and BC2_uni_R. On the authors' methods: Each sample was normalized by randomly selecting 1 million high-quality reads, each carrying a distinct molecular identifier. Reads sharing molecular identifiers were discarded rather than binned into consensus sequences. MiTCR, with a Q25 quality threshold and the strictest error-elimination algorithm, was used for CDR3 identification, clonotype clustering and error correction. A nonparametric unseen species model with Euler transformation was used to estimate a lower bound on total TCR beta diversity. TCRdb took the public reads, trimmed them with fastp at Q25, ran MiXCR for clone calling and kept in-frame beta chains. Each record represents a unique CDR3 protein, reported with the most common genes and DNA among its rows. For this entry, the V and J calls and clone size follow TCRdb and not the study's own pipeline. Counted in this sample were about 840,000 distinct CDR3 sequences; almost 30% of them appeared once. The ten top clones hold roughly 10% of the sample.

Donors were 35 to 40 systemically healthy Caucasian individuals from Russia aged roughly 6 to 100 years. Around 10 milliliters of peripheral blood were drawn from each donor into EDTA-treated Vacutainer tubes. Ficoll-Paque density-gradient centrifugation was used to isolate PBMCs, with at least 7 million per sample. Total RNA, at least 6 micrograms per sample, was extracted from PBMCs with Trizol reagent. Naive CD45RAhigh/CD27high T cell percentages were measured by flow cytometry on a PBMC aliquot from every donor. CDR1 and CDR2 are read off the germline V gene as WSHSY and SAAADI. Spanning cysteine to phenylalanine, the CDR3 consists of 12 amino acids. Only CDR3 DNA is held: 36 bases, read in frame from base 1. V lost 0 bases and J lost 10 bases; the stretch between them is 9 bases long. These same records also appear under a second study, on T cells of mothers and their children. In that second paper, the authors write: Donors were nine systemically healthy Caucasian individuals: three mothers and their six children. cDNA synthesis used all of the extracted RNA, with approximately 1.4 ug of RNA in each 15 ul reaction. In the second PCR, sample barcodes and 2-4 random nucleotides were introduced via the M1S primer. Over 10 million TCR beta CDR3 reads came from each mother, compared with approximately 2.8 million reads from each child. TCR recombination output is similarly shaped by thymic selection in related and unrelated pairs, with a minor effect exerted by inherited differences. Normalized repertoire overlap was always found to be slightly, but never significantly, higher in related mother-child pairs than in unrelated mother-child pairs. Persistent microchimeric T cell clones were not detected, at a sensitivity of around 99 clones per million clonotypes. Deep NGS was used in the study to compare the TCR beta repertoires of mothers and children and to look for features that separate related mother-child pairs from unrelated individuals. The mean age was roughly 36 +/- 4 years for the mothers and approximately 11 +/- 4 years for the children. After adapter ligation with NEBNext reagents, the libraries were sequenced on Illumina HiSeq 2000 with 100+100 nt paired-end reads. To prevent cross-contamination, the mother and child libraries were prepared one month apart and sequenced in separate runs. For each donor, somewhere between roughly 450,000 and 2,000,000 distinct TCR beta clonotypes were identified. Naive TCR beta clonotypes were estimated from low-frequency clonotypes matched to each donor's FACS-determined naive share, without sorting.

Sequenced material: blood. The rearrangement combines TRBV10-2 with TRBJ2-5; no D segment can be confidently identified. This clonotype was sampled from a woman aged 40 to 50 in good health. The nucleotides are TGCGCCAGCAGTGAGTCGGTTGGTAGCCAGTACTTC. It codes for CASSESVGSQYF.